The entry that follows covers one T cell receptor beta chain sequence. One junction end disagrees with the germline gene, perhaps due to a read error. The CDR3 end is not reached by the read, which stops 3 residues before it; the germline J gene fills it in. This table comes from immunoSEQ multiplex PCR, and its TCRdb copy is limited to in-frame clones, with some not included. Here the sample table reports some 21,000 clones. This sample is drawn from a study of T cells in women clearing cervical HPV infection. The overall study: Case blood was drawn a median approximately 21 weeks after lesion detection.

This CDR3 region has 12 residues. The germline V gene encodes CDR1 LNHDA and CDR2 SQIVND (reference sequence). Source material: blood buffy coat. The chain employs TRBV19 and TRBJ1-2, with a weak D call TRBD1 (5 bases). This clonotype was obtained from a woman between 18 and 70 years old with a cervical HPV16 infection that either progressed to CIN3+ or cleared (not recorded which). CDR3 in amino acids: CASKQANYGYTF. CDR3 DNA, as far as it was read: TGTGCTAGTAAACAGGCTAACTATGGC.